A single T cell receptor beta chain is shown here with its context. Its antigen is as yet unknown. This same CDR3 is encoded by further DNA sequences in the sample. The CDR3 length is 16 residues. Germline-derived CDR1 and CDR2 are SEHNR and FQNEAQ (reference sequence). Between the trimmed V and J ends, which lost 1 base and 0 bases, there was a span of 9 bases. The data were taken from a study of shared clonotypes between healthy human individuals. Across the study: Every donor yielded three CD4 naive, three CD4 memory, two CD8 naive and one CD8 memory plate.

The study's findings and limits: Relative to clonotypes present in all four donors, those not shared had lower generation probabilities. Donor clonotype sharing was expected to depend on sequencing depth.

Only in-frame clones appear in the TCRdb table, and some are missing; sequencing was by immunoSEQ multiplex PCR. The top ten clones hold under 2% of a sample with about 2.1 million clones, approximately 92% of them seen once. Naive CD8 cells were CD45RO-negative, positively selected for CCR7, excluding terminally differentiated effector memory CD45RA+ cells. Material for sequencing was naive CD8+ T cells from PBMCs. This clonotype was sampled from a man younger than 35 in good health. Some clones in this sample may be carry-over from other donors' samples. This chain connects TRBV7-9 to TRBJ2-2; D is undetermined. CDR3 loop: CASSLEQAANTGELFF. The CDR3 nucleotides are TGTGCCAGCAGCTTAGAGCAGGCCGCGAACACCGGGGAGCTGTTTTTT.